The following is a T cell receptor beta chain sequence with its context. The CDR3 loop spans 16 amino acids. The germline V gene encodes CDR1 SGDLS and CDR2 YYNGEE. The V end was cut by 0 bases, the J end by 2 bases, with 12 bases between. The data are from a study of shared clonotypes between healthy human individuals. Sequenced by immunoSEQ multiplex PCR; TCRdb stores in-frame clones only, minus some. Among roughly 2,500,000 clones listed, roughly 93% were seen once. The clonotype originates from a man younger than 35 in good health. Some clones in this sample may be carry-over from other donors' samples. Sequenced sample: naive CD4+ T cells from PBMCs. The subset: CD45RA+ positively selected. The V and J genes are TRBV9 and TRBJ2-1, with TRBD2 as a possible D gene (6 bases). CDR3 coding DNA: TGTGCCAGCAGCGTAGCTAGCCTAGCGACCTACAATGAGCAGTTCTTC. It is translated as CASSVASLATYNEQFF.